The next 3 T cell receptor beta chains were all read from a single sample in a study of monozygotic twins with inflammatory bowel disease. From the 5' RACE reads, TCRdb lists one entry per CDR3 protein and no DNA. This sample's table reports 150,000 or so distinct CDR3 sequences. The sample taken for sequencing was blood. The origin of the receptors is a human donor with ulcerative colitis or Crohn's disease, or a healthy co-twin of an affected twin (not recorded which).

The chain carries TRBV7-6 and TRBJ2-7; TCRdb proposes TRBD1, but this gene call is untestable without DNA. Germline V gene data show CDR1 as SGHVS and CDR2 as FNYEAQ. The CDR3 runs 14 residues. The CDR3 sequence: CATTSGQGPYEQYF.

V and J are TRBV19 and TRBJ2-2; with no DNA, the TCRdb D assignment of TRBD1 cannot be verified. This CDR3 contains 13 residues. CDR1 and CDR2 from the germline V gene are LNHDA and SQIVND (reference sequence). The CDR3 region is CASKGRGTGELFF.

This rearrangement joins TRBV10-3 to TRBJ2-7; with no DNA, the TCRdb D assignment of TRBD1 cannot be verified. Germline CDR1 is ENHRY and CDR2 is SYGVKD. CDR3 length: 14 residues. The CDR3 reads CAIRYRGISYEQYF.